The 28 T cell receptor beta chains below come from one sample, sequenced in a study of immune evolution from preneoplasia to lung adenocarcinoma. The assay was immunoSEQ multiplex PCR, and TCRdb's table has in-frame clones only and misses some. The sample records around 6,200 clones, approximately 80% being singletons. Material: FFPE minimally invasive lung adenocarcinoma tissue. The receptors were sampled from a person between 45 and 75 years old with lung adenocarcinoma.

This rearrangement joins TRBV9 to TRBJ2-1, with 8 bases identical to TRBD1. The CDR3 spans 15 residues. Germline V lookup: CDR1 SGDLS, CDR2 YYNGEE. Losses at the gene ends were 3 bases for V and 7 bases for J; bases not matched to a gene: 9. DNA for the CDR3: TGTGCCAGCAGCGCCCAGGGGGCGTTTAGGAATGAGCAGTTCTTC. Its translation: CASSAQGAFRNEQFF. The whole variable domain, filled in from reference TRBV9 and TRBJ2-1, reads DSGVTQTPKHLITATGQRVTLRCSPRSGDLSVYWYQQSLDQGLQFLIQYYNGEERAKGNILERFSAQQFPDLHSELNLSSLELGDSALYFCASSAQGAFRNEQFFGPGTRLTVL.

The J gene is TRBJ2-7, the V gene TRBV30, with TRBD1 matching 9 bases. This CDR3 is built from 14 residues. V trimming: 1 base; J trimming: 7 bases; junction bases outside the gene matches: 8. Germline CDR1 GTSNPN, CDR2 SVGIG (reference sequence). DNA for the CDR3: TGTGCCTGGAGTGCGGGGGACAGGGTGAGGGAGCAGTACTTC. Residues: CAWSAGDRVREQYF.

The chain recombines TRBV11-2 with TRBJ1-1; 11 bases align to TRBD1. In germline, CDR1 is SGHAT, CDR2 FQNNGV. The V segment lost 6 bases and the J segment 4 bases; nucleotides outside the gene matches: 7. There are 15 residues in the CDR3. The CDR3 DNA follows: TGTGCCAGCAGGCGGACAGGGGGCGCGTCCACTGAAGCTTTCTTT. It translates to CASRRTGGASTEAFF.

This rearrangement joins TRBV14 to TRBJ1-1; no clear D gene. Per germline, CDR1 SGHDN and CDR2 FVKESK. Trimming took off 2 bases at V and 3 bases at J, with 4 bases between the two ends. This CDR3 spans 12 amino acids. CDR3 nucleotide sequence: TGTGCCAGCAGCCAAAGTGACACTGAAGCTTTCTTT. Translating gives CASSQSDTEAFF.

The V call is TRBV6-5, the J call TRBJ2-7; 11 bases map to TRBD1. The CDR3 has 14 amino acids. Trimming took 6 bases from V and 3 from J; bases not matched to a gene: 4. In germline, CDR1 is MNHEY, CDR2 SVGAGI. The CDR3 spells CASSEGQGVYEQYF. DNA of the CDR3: TGTGCCAGCAGCGAGGGACAGGGGGTCTACGAGCAGTACTTC.

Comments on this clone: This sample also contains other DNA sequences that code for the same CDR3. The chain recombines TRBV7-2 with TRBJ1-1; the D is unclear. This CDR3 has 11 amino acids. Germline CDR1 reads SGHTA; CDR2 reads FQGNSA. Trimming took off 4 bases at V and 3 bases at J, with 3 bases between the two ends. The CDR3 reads CASSSDTEAFF. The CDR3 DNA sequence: TGTGCCAGCAGCTCAGACACTGAAGCTTTCTTT. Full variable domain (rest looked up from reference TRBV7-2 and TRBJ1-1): GAGVSQSPSNKVTEKGKDVELRCDPISGHTALYWYRQSLGQGLEFLIYFQGNSAPDKSGLPSDRFSAERTGGSVSTLTIQRTQQEDSAVYLCASSSDTEAFFGQGTRLTVV.

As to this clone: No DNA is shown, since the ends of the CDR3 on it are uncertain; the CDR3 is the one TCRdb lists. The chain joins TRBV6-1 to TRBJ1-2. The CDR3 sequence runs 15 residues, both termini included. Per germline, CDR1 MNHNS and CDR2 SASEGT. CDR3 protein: CASSVALGIRYGYIF.

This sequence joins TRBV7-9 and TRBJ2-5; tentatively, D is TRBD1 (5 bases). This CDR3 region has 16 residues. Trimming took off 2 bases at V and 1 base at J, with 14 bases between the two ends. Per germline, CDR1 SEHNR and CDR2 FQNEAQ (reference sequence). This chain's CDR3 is CASSLFQGGLQETQYF. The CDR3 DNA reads TGTGCCAGCAGCTTATTCCAGGGTGGGCTCCAAGAGACCCAGTACTTC.

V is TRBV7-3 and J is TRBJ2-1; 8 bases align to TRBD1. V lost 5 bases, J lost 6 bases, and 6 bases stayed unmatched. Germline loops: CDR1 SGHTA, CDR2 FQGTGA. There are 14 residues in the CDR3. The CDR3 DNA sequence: TGTGCCAGCAGCCGGGACAGGTTTAGCAATGAGCAGTTCTTC. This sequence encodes CASSRDRFSNEQFF. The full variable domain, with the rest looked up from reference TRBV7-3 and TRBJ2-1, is GAGVSQTPSNKVTEKGKYVELRCDPISGHTALYWYRQSLGQGPEFLIYFQGTGAADDSGLPNDRFFAVRPEGSVSTLKIQRTERGDSAVYLCASSRDRFSNEQFFGPGTRLTVL.

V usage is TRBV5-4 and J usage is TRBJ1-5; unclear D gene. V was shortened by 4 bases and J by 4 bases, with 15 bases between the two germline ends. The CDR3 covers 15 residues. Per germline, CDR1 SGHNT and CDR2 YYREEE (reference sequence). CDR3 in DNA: TGTGCCAGCAGCCTAGGACCCATTGGGAATCAGCCCCAGCATTTT. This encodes CASSLGPIGNQPQHF. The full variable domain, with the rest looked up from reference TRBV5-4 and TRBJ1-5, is ETGVTQSPTHLIKTRGQQVTLRCSSQSGHNTVSWYQQALGQGPQFIFQYYREEENGRGNFPPRFSGLQFPNYSSELNVNALELDDSALYLCASSLGPIGNQPQHFGDGTRLSIL.

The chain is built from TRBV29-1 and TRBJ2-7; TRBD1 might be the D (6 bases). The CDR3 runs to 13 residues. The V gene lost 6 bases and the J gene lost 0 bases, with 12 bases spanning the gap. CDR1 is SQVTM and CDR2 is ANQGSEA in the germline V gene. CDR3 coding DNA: TGCAGCGTCCCCACCAGGGGCTCCTACGAGCAGTACTTC. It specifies CSVPTRGSYEQYF.

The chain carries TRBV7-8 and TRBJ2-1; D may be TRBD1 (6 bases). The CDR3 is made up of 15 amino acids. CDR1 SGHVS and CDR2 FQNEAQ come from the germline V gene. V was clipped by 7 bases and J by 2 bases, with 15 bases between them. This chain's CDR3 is CASTHREGPYNEQFF. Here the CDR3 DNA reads TGTGCCAGCACCCACAGGGAAGGTCCCTACAATGAGCAGTTCTTC.

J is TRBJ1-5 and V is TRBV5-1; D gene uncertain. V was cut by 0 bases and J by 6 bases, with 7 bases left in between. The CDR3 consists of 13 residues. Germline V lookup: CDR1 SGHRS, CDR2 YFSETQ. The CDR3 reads CASSLVVGQPQHF. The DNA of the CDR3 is TGCGCCAGCAGCTTGGTCGTTGGTCAGCCCCAGCATTTT.

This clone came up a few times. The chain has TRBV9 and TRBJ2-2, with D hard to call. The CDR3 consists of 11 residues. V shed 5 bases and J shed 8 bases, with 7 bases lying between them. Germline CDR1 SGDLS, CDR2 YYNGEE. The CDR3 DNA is TGTGCCAGCAGGCCTTGTGGGGAGCTGTTTTTT. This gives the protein CASRPCGELFF.

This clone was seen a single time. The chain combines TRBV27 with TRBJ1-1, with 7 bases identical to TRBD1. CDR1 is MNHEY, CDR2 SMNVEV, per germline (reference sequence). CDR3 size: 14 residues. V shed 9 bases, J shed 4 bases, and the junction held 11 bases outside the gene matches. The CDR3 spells CASAPQGFITEAFF. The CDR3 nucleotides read TGTGCCAGTGCCCCACAGGGGTTCATCACTGAAGCTTTCTTT.

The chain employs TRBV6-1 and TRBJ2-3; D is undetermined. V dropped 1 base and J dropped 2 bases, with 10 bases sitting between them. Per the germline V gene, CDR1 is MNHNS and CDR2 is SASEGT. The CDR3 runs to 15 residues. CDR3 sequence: CASSEGPGPTDTQYF. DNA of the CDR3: TGTGCCAGCAGTGAAGGTCCCGGACCCACAGATACGCAGTATTTT.

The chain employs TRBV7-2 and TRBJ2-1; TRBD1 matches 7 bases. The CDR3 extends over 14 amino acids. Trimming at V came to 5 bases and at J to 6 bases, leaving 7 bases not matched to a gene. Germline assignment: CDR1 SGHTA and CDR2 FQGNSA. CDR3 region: CASSADRALNEQFF. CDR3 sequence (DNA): TGTGCCAGCAGCGCCGACAGGGCCCTCAATGAGCAGTTCTTC. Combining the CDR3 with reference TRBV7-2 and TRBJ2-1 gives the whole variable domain GAGVSQSPSNKVTEKGKDVELRCDPISGHTALYWYRQSLGQGLEFLIYFQGNSAPDKSGLPSDRFSAERTGGSVSTLTIQRTQQEDSAVYLCASSADRALNEQFFGPGTRLTVL.

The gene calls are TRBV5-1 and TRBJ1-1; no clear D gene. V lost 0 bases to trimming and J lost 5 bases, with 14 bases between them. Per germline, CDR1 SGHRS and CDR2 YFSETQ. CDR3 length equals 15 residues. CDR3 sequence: CASSLDPGLETEAFF. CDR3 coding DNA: TGCGCCAGCAGCTTGGATCCGGGGTTGGAAACTGAAGCTTTCTTT.

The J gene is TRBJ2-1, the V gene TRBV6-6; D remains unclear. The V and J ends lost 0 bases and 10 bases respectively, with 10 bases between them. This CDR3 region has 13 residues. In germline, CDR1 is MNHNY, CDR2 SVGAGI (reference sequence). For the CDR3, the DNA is TGTGCCAGCAGTTACTCTATAGGTTTCGAGCAGTTCTTC. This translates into CASSYSIGFEQFF.

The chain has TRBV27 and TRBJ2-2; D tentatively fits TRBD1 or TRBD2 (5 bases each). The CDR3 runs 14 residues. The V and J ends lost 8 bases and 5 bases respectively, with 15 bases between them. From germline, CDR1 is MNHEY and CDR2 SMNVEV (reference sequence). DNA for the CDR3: TGTGCCAGCTCCGGGACCCTTGGGACCGGGGAGCTGTTTTTT. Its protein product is CASSGTLGTGELFF.

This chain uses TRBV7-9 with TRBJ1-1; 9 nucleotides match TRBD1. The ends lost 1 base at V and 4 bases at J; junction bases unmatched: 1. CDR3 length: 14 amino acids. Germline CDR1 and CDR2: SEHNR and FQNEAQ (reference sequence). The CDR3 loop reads CASSLGTGVTEAFF. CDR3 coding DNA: TGTGCCAGCAGCTTAGGGACAGGGGTCACTGAAGCTTTCTTT.

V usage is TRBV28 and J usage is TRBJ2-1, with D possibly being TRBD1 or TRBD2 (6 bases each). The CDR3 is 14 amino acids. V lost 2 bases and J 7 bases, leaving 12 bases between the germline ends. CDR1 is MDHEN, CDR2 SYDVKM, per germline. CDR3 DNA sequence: TGTGCCAGCAGTTTAGGGCAGGGGAGGAATGAGCAGTTCTTC. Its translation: CASSLGQGRNEQFF.

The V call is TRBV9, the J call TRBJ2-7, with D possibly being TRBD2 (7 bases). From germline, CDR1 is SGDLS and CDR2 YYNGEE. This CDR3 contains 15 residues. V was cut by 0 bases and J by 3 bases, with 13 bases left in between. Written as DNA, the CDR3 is TGTGCCAGCAGCGTAGAGGGGGGGAAGGGCTACGAGCAGTACTTC. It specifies CASSVEGGKGYEQYF.

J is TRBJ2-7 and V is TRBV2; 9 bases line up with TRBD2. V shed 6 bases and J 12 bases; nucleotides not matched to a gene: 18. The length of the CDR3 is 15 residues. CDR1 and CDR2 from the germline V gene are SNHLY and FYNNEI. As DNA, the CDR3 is TGTGCCAGCAGAGCTCTGACTAGCGGACCAAAGGGAGGGTACTTC. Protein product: CASRALTSGPKGGYF.

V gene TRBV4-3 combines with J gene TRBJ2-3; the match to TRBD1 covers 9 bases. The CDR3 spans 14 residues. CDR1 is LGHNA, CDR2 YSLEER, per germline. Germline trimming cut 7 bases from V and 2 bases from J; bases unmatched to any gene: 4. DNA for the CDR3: TGCGCCAGCAAAGGGACAGGGTCCACAGATACGCAGTATTTT. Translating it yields CASKGTGSTDTQYF.

CDR3 amino acids: CSASEGAGTF. For the CDR3, the DNA is TGCAGTGCTTCCGAGGGGGCCGGCACCTTC. V usage is TRBV20-1 and J usage is TRBJ1-2; 7 nucleotides match TRBD1. Looked up from germline, CDR1 is DFQATT and CDR2 is SNEGSKA (reference sequence). J was trimmed by 13 bases and V by 5 bases; bases with no gene match: 7. This CDR3 has 10 residues.

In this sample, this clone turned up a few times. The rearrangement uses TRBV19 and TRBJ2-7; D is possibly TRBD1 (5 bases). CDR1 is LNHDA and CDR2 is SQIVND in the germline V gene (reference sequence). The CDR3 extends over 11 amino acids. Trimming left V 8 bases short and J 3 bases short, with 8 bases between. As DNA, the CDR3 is TGTGCCAGTCAGGACAACTACGAGCAGTACTTC. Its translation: CASQDNYEQYF.

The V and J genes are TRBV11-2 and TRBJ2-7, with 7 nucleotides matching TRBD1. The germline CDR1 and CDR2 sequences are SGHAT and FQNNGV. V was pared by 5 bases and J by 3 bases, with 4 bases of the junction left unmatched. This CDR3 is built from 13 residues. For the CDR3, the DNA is TGTGCCAGCAGCCCCCAGGGGGTCTACGAGCAGTACTTC. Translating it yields CASSPQGVYEQYF.